The sequence of this T cell receptor (beta chain) was determined in a study of memory CD4+ T cells and cytomegalovirus serostatus. This CDR3 contains 17 residues. Per the germline V gene, CDR1 is LNHDA and CDR2 is SQIVND (reference sequence). The V gene lost 0 bases and the J gene lost 7 bases, with 21 bases spanning the gap. The sort gate was single viable CD3+CD4+CD8-CD45RO+ cells for memory CD4+ T cells. Sequenced by immunoSEQ multiplex PCR; TCRdb stores in-frame clones only, minus some. The sample consists of under 50,000 clones, around 79% of them appearing once. The rearrangement links TRBV19 to TRBJ1-2; D is unclear. Sequencing was carried out using memory CD4+ T cells from blood. The sequence came from an adult in good health and CMV-seronegative. CDR3 nucleotides: TGTGCCAGTAGTATAGATGAAAATCAGGACTCTATAGCTGGCTACACCTTC. Protein: CASSIDENQDSIAGYTF.